These 10 T cell receptor beta chains share one sample of origin, sequenced in a study of spatial heterogeneity in lung cancer. TCRdb recomputed calls from the 5' RACE reads with MiXCR, one row per CDR3 protein. The sample consists of over 45,000 distinct CDR3 sequences, under 6% of them appearing once. Time point described: sample taken at primary tumor resection. The study sequenced unsorted whole RNA from tumor, nontumor lung or frozen PBMC. This material consisted of PBMCs, taken at surgery. These receptors all stem from a male donor with early-stage non-small cell lung cancer.

The sample holds many counts of this clonotype. The rearrangement links TRBV29-1 to TRBJ2-1; 11 bases are a match to TRBD2. J was trimmed by 3 bases and V by 7 bases; bases with no gene match: 2. Germline values: CDR1 SQVTM, CDR2 ANQGSEA. The CDR3 contains 13 residues. This chain's CDR3 is CSAGTSGYNEQFF. CDR3 bases: TGCAGCGCTGGGACTAGCGGCTACAATGAGCAGTTCTTC.

The genes are TRBV20-1 and TRBJ2-5; D tentatively fits TRBD1 or TRBD2 (5 bases each). CDR1 and CDR2 from the germline V gene are DFQATT and SNEGSKA (reference sequence). This CDR3 is built from 14 residues. V was shortened by 1 base and J by 4 bases, with 13 bases between the two germline ends. CDR3 bases: TGCAGTGCTAGAGGGGCCCCGAGGGGAGAGACCCAGTACTTC. Its protein product is CSARGAPRGETQYF.

Points on this clonotype: The junction differs from germline at one of its ends, possibly a read error. The chain recombines TRBV5-1 with TRBJ1-1; D is perhaps TRBD1 (5 bases). Germline CDR1 is SGHRS and CDR2 is YFSETQ. The CDR3 length is 14 residues. The CDR3 bases are TGCGTCAGCAGCGCTAGACAGCCGAACACTGAAGCTTTCTTT. Amino acids: CVSSARQPNTEAFF.

The V and J genes are TRBV12-3 or TRBV12-4 and TRBJ2-1; D is unresolved. The CDR3 has 16 amino acids. V dropped 3 bases and J dropped 6 bases, with 18 bases sitting between them. CDR3 region: CASSFDPIRPSNEQFF. In nucleotides, the CDR3 is TGTGCCAGCAGTTTTGACCCGATCAGGCCATCCAATGAGCAGTTCTTC.

This clonotype showed up just a few times. The chain uses TRBV5-4 and TRBJ2-7; D is ambiguous. Per germline, CDR1 SGHNT and CDR2 YYREEE (reference sequence). V lost 4 bases and J lost 4, with 15 bases in between. This CDR3 spans 14 amino acids. CDR3 coding DNA: TGTGCCAGCAGCCCGCAAGTGGCGTCTTACGAGCAGTACTTC. It codes for CASSPQVASYEQYF.

This clonotype came up many times. The chain has TRBV6-5 and TRBJ1-4, with D tentatively TRBD1 (6 bases). The CDR3 consists of 14 residues. The germline gives CDR1 MNHEY, CDR2 SVGAGI. V was cut by 5 bases and J by 7 bases, with 14 bases left in between. The CDR3 is CASSRNRDGEKLFF. The CDR3 DNA reads as TGTGCCAGCAGTCGAAACAGGGACGGTGAAAAACTGTTTTTT.

The J gene is TRBJ2-1, the V gene TRBV2; 12 bases match TRBD1. The CDR3 is 14 residues long. Germline V gives CDR1 SNHLY, CDR2 FYNNEI. J lost 8 bases, V lost 7 bases, and 6 bases had no gene match. Written as DNA, the CDR3 is TGTGCCAGCAACCGGGACAGGGGGCGGGATGAGCAGTTCTTC. As protein: CASNRDRGRDEQFF.

The sample holds many counts of this clonotype. The chain links TRBV4-1 to TRBJ1-2, with TRBD1 as a possible D gene (6 bases). The germline CDR1 and CDR2 sequences are MGHRA and YSYEKL. The V gene lost 2 bases and the J gene lost 10 bases, with 20 bases spanning the gap. This CDR3 is 15 amino acids long. The CDR3 sequence is CASSQPITGRSDYTF. The CDR3 bases are TGCGCCAGCAGCCAACCGATTACAGGGAGAAGTGACTACACCTTC.

This clonotype was detected many times. The V call is TRBV4-1, the J call TRBJ2-2, with TRBD2 matching 10 bases. The germline gives CDR1 MGHRA, CDR2 YSYEKL. There are 18 residues in the CDR3. V lost 1 base to trimming and J lost 5 bases; unmatched junction nucleotides: 10. Written as DNA, the CDR3 is TGCGCCAGCAGCCAAGGTGGGCTAGCGGGAGTAGGGACCGGGGAGCTGTTTTTT. Translation: CASSQGGLAGVGTGELFF.

Ten or more counts support this clonotype. The rearrangement links TRBV4-1 to TRBJ2-1; no definite D call. The length of the CDR3 is 14 residues. V gave up 3 bases and J gave up 4 bases, with 10 bases separating them. Germline V gives CDR1 MGHRA, CDR2 YSYEKL. The DNA for the CDR3 is TGCGCCAGCAGCCACTCTACACAATACAATGAGCAGTTCTTC. Amino acid sequence: CASSHSTQYNEQFF.